This TCR beta chain was sequenced for a study of cytomegalovirus exposure and HLA in healthy donors. Points from the study as a whole: Several of the most significant clusters were apparently associated with common viral pathogens in a later analysis.

CDR3 length: 15 amino acids. Notes on this clone: Antigen unknown.

13 Jbeta primers and 60 Vbeta primers were used for the PCR. TCRdb's table, derived via immunoSEQ multiplex PCR, lists solely in-frame clones and lacks some. The sample lists some 140,000 clones, 75% to 90% seen once, with about 7% in the top ten. The sequence was obtained from a woman in her 30s in good health and CMV-seropositive. V usage is TRBV21-1 and J usage is TRBJ2-7; TRBD2, the D gene given by the table, was not confirmed from the DNA. TRBV21-1 is given as a pseudogene. Sequenced material: PBMCs. CDR3 region: CASSKEALLWDEQYF. The CDR3 coding sequence is TGTGCCAGCAGCAAAGAAGCACTACTCTGGGACGAGCAGTACTTC.